These T cell receptor beta chains were read from a single sample in a study of beta chain features in type 1 diabetes. Measured with immunoSEQ multiplex PCR; TCRdb has only the in-frame clones, and not every one. The top ten clones hold about 1.9% of a sample with about 150,000 clones, over 8.5% of them seen once. The source material was central memory CD4+ T cells from blood. Source of these receptors: a young man in good health. CDR3s include the opening cysteine and the closing phenylalanine or tryptophan. The D gene is left open where the match is weak. Some rows mark clone size as missing; the rest say once, few, many or name a class of expanded clone.

clone_size	d_call	v_call	j_call	cdr3_aa	cdr3_nt
.	.	TRBV30	TRBJ1-1	CALSPFVQTFF	TGTGCCTTGAGTCCCTTTGTGCAAACTTTCTTT
few	.	TRBV4-3	TRBJ2-6	CASSRVYGREMSGANVLTF	TGCGCCAGCAGCCGAGTATACGGCAGGGAGATGTCTGGGGCCAACGTCCTGACTTTC
.	TRBD1	TRBV25-1	TRBJ2-2	CASRGQGWTGELFF	TGTGCCAGCAGAGGACAGGGTTGGACCGGGGAGCTGTTTTTT
.	TRBD1	TRBV4-3	TRBJ2-7	CASSESRDRVYEQYF	TGCGCCAGCAGCGAAAGCCGGGACAGAGTCTACGAGCAGTACTTC
.	TRBD2	TRBV27	TRBJ2-7	CASSSVAGGHEQYF	TGTGCCAGCAGCAGTGTAGCGGGGGGGCACGAGCAGTACTTC
many	.	TRBV4-3	TRBJ2-1	CASSQEQAYNEQFF	TGCGCCAGCAGCCAAGAACAGGCCTACAATGAGCAGTTCTTC
.	.	TRBV4-3	TRBJ1-2	CASSREMTNYGYTF	TGCGCCAGCAGCCGGGAAATGACTAACTATGGCTACACCTTC
.	.	TRBV15	TRBJ2-5	CATSRTVQETQYF	TGTGCCACCAGCAGGACAGTTCAAGAGACCCAGTACTTC
.	.	TRBV4-1	TRBJ1-3	CASSSREMSGNTIYF	TGCGCCAGCAGCTCTCGGGAGATGTCTGGAAACACCATATATTTT
.	TRBD2	TRBV5-1	TRBJ2-5	CASSLGSGRGAETQYF	TGCGCCAGCAGCTTGGGTAGCGGGAGAGGGGCAGAGACCCAGTACTTC
.	.	TRBV6-5	TRBJ2-3	CASSYPDRMRTQYF	TGTGCCAGCAGTTACCCGGACAGAATGAGAACGCAGTATTTT
few	.	TRBV10-2	TRBJ1-2	CASSDVSINYGYTF	TGCGCCAGCAGTGACGTCAGCATTAACTATGGCTACACCTTC
.	.	TRBV7-9	TRBJ1-2	CASSSRTGTGLGYTF	TGTGCCAGCAGCTCCCGTACCGGGACGGGGCTTGGCTACACCTTC
.	.	TRBV12-2	TRBJ2-7	CASRLGESRAYEQYF	TGTGCAAGTCGCTTAGGTGAAAGCAGAGCCTACGAGCAGTACTTC
few	.	TRBV18	TRBJ2-1	CASSPERGQFF	TGTGCCAGCTCACCAGAGCGAGGGCAGTTCTTC
many	.	TRBV20-1	TRBJ1-3	CSARTGNTIYF	TGCAGTGCTAGAACGGGAAACACCATATATTTT
few	TRBD1	TRBV7-2	TRBJ2-7	CASSFGTDYEQYF	TGTGCCAGCAGCTTCGGGACAGACTACGAGCAGTACTTC
.	TRBD2	TRBV6-6	TRBJ2-7	CASSYSLSGRTEQYF	TGTGCCAGCAGTTACTCCCTCAGCGGGAGAACTGAGCAGTACTTC
.	.	TRBV4-2	TRBJ2-3	CASSQDLGILADTQYF	TGTGCCAGCAGCCAAGATCTAGGGATTTTGGCAGATACGCAGTATTTT
.	.	TRBV4-1	TRBJ1-2	CASSHPQGSVTF	TGCGCCAGCAGCCACCCCCAGGGGTCCGTCACCTTC
.	TRBD2	TRBV9	TRBJ2-3	CASSVEGGSITKTQYF	TGTGCCAGCAGCGTAGAGGGAGGGTCCATAACAAAAACGCAGTATTTT
.	TRBD1	TRBV9	TRBJ2-7	CASSGRTGGTYEQYF	TGTGCCAGCAGCGGGAGGACAGGGGGTACCTACGAGCAGTACTTC
few	.	TRBV15	TRBJ1-2	CATSREPEGYTF	TGTGCCACCAGCAGAGAACCAGAGGGCTACACCTTC
.	.	TRBV29-1	TRBJ1-1	CSVGRLNTEAFF	TGCAGCGTAGGACGACTGAACACTGAAGCTTTCTTT
few	.	TRBV28	TRBJ2-7	CASSSLHYEQYF	TGTGCCAGCAGTTCCCTACACTACGAGCAGTACTTC
few	.	TRBV5-4	TRBJ2-1	CASSLESSYEQFF	TGTGCCAGCAGCTTGGAGTCTAGCTATGAGCAGTTCTTC
few	TRBD2	TRBV19	TRBJ2-3	CASSVREGGPTDTQYF	TGTGCCAGTAGTGTCCGGGAGGGAGGGCCCACAGATACGCAGTATTTT
few	.	TRBV5-6	TRBJ1-4	CASSTYRVSTNEKLFF	TGTGCCAGCAGCACTTACAGGGTTTCAACTAATGAAAAACTGTTTTTT
.	.	TRBV4-3	TRBJ2-7	CASSQERHEQYF	TGCGCCAGCAGCCAAGAACGGCACGAGCAGTACTTC
.	.	TRBV4-3	TRBJ1-2	CASSQGRQIYGYTF	TGCGCCAGCAGCCAAGGAAGGCAGATCTATGGCTACACCTTC
many	TRBD2	TRBV6-4	TRBJ2-1	CASTTSGSRVYEQFF	TGTGCCAGCACTACTAGCGGGAGTAGGGTGTATGAGCAGTTCTTC
.	TRBD1	TRBV11-2	TRBJ1-5	CASSLGNDRGNQPQHF	TGTGCCAGCAGCTTAGGGAACGACAGGGGCAATCAGCCCCAGCATTTT
few	.	TRBV30	TRBJ1-2	CAWSAWPGRHYYTF	TGTGCCTGGAGTGCATGGCCCGGGCGTCATTACTACACCTTC
.	.	TRBV10-3	TRBJ1-2	CAISDPGGRNYGYTF	TGTGCCATCAGTGACCCGGGGGGGCGCAACTATGGCTACACCTTC
.	.	TRBV9	TRBJ2-3	CASSSRDSRISTDTQYF	TGTGCCAGCAGCTCCAGAGACAGCCGTATTAGCACAGATACGCAGTATTTT
few	.	TRBV5-1	TRBJ2-1	CASTWDNEQFF	TGCGCCAGCACGTGGGACAATGAGCAGTTCTTC
.	.	TRBV19	TRBJ2-1	CASSIGQGSGNEQFF	TGTGCCAGTAGTATCGGGCAGGGGTCGGGGAATGAGCAGTTCTTC
.	.	TRBV29-1	TRBJ1-1	CSVDGSNTEAFF	TGCAGCGTTGATGGATCGAACACTGAAGCTTTCTTT
.	TRBD1	TRBV2	TRBJ1-2	CASREGTGSYYGYTF	TGTGCCAGCAGGGAAGGGACAGGGAGTTACTATGGCTACACCTTC
few	.	TRBV28	TRBJ2-1	CASSPGPREQFF	TGTGCCAGCAGTCCGGGACCCCGAGAGCAGTTCTTC
few	.	TRBV18	TRBJ2-7	CASSSRDKSYEQYF	TGTGCCAGCTCATCGAGGGACAAATCCTACGAGCAGTACTTC
many	.	TRBV6-1	TRBJ2-5	CASREGFGAQYF	TGTGCCAGCAGAGAGGGGTTTGGGGCCCAGTACTTC
.	.	TRBV25-1	TRBJ2-3	CASSPRADTQYF	TGTGCCAGCAGTCCCCGCGCGGATACGCAGTATTTT
few	TRBD2	TRBV28	TRBJ2-7	CASSLWSSGAYEQYF	TGTGCCAGCAGTTTATGGTCGAGCGGGGCCTACGAGCAGTACTTC
.	.	TRBV2	TRBJ1-2	CASSESVERGNYGYTF	TGTGCCAGCAGTGAATCGGTCGAACGGGGAAACTATGGCTACACCTTC
few	.	TRBV27	TRBJ2-1	CASSLRGGRGEQFF	TGTGCCAGCAGCCTCAGGGGGGGGCGTGGTGAGCAGTTCTTC
few	.	TRBV19	TRBJ2-1	CASLSAGNEQFF	TGTGCCAGTCTCTCGGCCGGGAATGAGCAGTTCTTC
few	.	TRBV28	TRBJ2-7	CASGDLVHEQYF	TGTGCCAGCGGGGACTTAGTCCACGAGCAGTACTTC
.	.	TRBV2	TRBJ2-7	CASTRGLAISYEQYF	TGTGCCAGCACTAGAGGGCTAGCTATTTCCTACGAGCAGTACTTC
few	.	TRBV9	TRBJ2-1	CASSVAKSGASYNEQFF	TGTGCCAGCAGCGTAGCTAAATCAGGGGCTTCCTACAATGAGCAGTTCTTC
few	.	TRBV14	TRBJ1-4	CASSLQDRGKLFF	TGTGCCAGCAGCCTTCAGGACAGAGGGAAACTGTTTTTT
few	.	TRBV30	TRBJ2-3	CAWSVGPGSDTQYF	TGTGCCTGGAGTGTAGGCCCCGGATCAGATACGCAGTATTTT
.	.	TRBV2	TRBJ2-3	CASSVRGDTQYF	TGTGCCAGCAGTGTAAGGGGGGATACGCAGTATTTT
few	.	TRBV18	TRBJ2-7	CASSPDQDSYEQYF	TGTGCCAGCTCACCGGACCAGGACTCCTACGAGCAGTACTTC
.	TRBD2	TRBV28	TRBJ2-3	CASRLGTGGGYF	TGTGCCAGCAGGTTGGGGACTGGCGGGGGGTATTTT
.	TRBD2	TRBV9	TRBJ2-2	CASSVAWREKAGELFF	TGTGCCAGCAGCGTAGCTTGGCGGGAGAAGGCCGGGGAGCTGTTTTTT
.	TRBD1	TRBV15	TRBJ2-7	CATSRRDRAYEQYF	TGTGCCACCAGCCGGCGGGACAGGGCCTACGAGCAGTACTTC
.	TRBD1	TRBV11-2	TRBJ1-5	CASSVDRVGNQPQHF	TGTGCCAGCAGCGTCGACAGGGTGGGCAATCAGCCCCAGCATTTT
.	.	TRBV5-6	TRBJ2-2	CASRFDRYTGELFF	TGTGCCAGCAGGTTTGATAGGTACACCGGGGAGCTGTTTTTT